This passage covers 26 T cell receptor beta chains from one sample sequenced in a study of CD8 T cells in Susac syndrome. It was with random hexamers that about 0.45 to 1 ug RNA was reverse transcribed. One entry per CDR3 protein, called by TCRdb with MiXCR from the immunoSEQ multiplex PCR reads. Counted here are 160,000 or so distinct CDR3 sequences, just under 95% occurring once; the ten biggest clones make up more than 0.11%. Sequenced sample: CD4+ T cells from PBMCs. The origin of the receptors is a human donor in good health.

The rearrangement links TRBV19 to TRBJ1-5; D might be TRBD1 (6 bases). Trimming shortened V by 11 bases and J by 6 bases, and 17 bases separated the two germline ends. This CDR3 has 13 residues. The germline V gene encodes CDR1 LNHDA and CDR2 SQIVND (reference sequence). The CDR3 loop reads CAGGQLRSQPQHF. The CDR3 region has the DNA TGTGCCGGCGGACAGTTACGGAGTCAGCCCCAGCATTTT.

The rearrangement joins TRBV4-2 to TRBJ1-1; weak D call: TRBD1 (6 bases). CDR3 length equals 13 residues. Germline lookup yields CDR1 LGHNA and CDR2 YNFKEQ. V lost 0 bases and J 7 bases, leaving 9 bases between the germline ends. The CDR3 loop reads CASSQDRGREAFF. In DNA, the CDR3 is TGTGCCAGCAGCCAAGACAGGGGCCGTGAAGCTTTCTTT.

The V and J genes are TRBV2 and TRBJ1-1; no clear D gene. CDR3 length: 11 amino acids. Germline-derived CDR1 and CDR2 are SNHLY and FYNNEI. Trimming took 7 bases from V and 0 from J, leaving 3 bases between them. DNA of the CDR3: TGTGCCAGCACCCTGAACACTGAAGCTTTCTTT. It yields the protein CASTLNTEAFF.

The chain uses TRBV2 and TRBJ1-6; 9 nucleotides agree with TRBD1. Looked up from germline, CDR1 is SNHLY and CDR2 is FYNNEI. This CDR3 has 14 residues. Trimming cost V 3 bases and J 11 bases; bases outside gene matches: 5. Here the CDR3 reads CASSETGGFTPLHF. The DNA for the CDR3 is TGTGCCAGCAGTGAGACAGGGGGTTTTACACCCCTCCACTTT.

The chain joins TRBV5-1 to TRBJ1-2; D gene unclear. This CDR3 is built from 13 residues. CDR1 is SGHRS, CDR2 YFSETQ, per germline. V lost 2 bases, J lost 2 bases, and 7 bases lay in between. The CDR3 nucleotides read TGCGCCAGCAGCTTTGGGGAGAACTATGGCTACACCTTC. Translation gives CASSFGENYGYTF.

The chain is built from TRBV1 and TRBJ2-7. TRBV1 is recorded as a pseudogene. This CDR3 has 12 residues. The CDR3 DNA reads as TGCACCAGCAGCCATGAGACCTACGAGCAGTACTTC. Protein: CTSSHETYEQYF.

The CDR3, as DNA: TGTGCCAGCAGCGTAGCCCCGAGCGGGGGAACCAAAAACATTCAGTACTTC. The encoded protein is CASSVAPSGGTKNIQYF. This chain joins TRBV9 and TRBJ2-4, with 8 bases matching TRBD2. V was clipped by 0 bases and J by 2 bases; unmatched bases: 7. This CDR3 region has 17 residues. From germline, CDR1 is SGDLS and CDR2 YYNGEE.

J is TRBJ2-7 and V is TRBV27; no reliable D call. The CDR3 is 11 residues long. Per the germline V gene, CDR1 is MNHEY and CDR2 is SMNVEV (reference sequence). V was pared by 1 base and J by 9 bases, with 7 bases between. The CDR3, as DNA: TGTGCCAGCAGTTTATTCGGCGGGCAGTACTTC. Encoded protein: CASSLFGGQYF.

The J gene is TRBJ1-1, the V gene TRBV23-1; D might be TRBD1 (6 bases). TRBV23-1 is noted as an ORF with a role that remains uncertain. The CDR3 is 13 amino acids. The ends were cut back, 4 bases at V and 7 bases at J, with 13 bases in the middle. The CDR3 DNA reads as TGCGCCAGCAGTCCCAGACAGGTGGATGAAGCTTTCTTT. Translating gives CASSPRQVDEAFF.

The gene calls are TRBV6-5 and TRBJ1-2; D is unclear. CDR3 length: 14 amino acids. V lost 7 bases and J lost 4, with 16 bases in between. CDR1 and CDR2 from the germline V gene are MNHEY and SVGAGI. CDR3 in DNA: TGTGCCAGCATCCCAAGGGAAAGGGCCTATGGCTACACCTTC. The encoded protein is CASIPRERAYGYTF.

V usage is TRBV30 and J usage is TRBJ2-6; 7 bases fit TRBD1. CDR3 length: 13 residues. Looked up from germline, CDR1 is GTSNPN and CDR2 is SVGIG (reference sequence). Trimming took 5 bases from V and 5 from J; bases not matched to a gene: 3. The CDR3 DNA reads TGTGCCTGGTCCAGGGGGTGGGCCAACGTCCTGACTTTC. Its protein is CAWSRGWANVLTF.

The chain combines TRBV19 with TRBJ2-1; 10 nucleotides line up with TRBD1. V lost 5 bases, J lost 8 bases, and 9 bases stayed unmatched. This CDR3 comprises 15 residues. Germline V gene data show CDR1 as LNHDA and CDR2 as SQIVND (reference sequence). CDR3 in amino acids: CASSYRDRGKDEQFF. For the CDR3, the DNA is TGTGCCAGTAGTTACCGGGACAGGGGAAAAGATGAGCAGTTCTTC.

V and J are TRBV9 and TRBJ2-2, with 7 bases lining up with TRBD1. V lost 5 bases to trimming and J lost 0 bases; unmatched junction nucleotides: 4. The CDR3 spans 15 residues. CDR1 SGDLS and CDR2 YYNGEE come from the germline V gene. CDR3 bases: TGTGCCAGCAGGGGACAGTTGACGAACACCGGGGAGCTGTTTTTT. Amino acid sequence: CASRGQLTNTGELFF. Drawing the rest from reference TRBV9 and TRBJ2-2, the complete variable domain is DSGVTQTPKHLITATGQRVTLRCSPRSGDLSVYWYQQSLDQGLQFLIQYYNGEERAKGNILERFSAQQFPDLHSELNLSSLELGDSALYFCASRGQLTNTGELFFGEGSRLTVL.

This chain joins TRBV5-1 and TRBJ2-7, with TRBD1 matching 10 bases. V dropped 4 bases and J dropped 2; count of bases not matched to a gene: 3. The CDR3 length is 14 residues. CDR1 SGHRS and CDR2 YFSETQ come from the germline V gene. As DNA, the CDR3 is TGCGCCAGCAGCGGCGGGACAGGGGCCTACGAGCAGTACTTC. Protein: CASSGGTGAYEQYF.

This chain uses TRBV20-1 with TRBJ1-1; unclear D gene. Trimming removed 3 bases from V and 5 bases from J, with 13 bases in between. CDR1 and CDR2 from the germline V gene are DFQATT and SNEGSKA (reference sequence). This CDR3 spans 13 amino acids. CDR3 in amino acids: CSARDRVLTEAFF. CDR3 in DNA: TGCAGTGCTAGGGACCGGGTGTTGACTGAAGCTTTCTTT.

The chain is built from TRBV19 and TRBJ1-2; TRBD1 matches at 7 bases. This CDR3 contains 16 residues. Germline trimming cut 5 bases from V and 4 bases from J; bases unmatched to any gene: 13. Germline CDR1 and CDR2: LNHDA and SQIVND (reference sequence). The CDR3 sequence: CASSPQDRIRVYGYTF. CDR3 nucleotide sequence: TGTGCCAGTAGTCCCCAGGACAGGATTAGGGTCTATGGCTACACCTTC.

The CDR3 sequence is CASSLDGANTGELFF. The DNA of the CDR3 is TGCGCCAGCAGCTTGGATGGGGCGAACACCGGGGAGCTGTTTTTT. The rearrangement links TRBV5-1 to TRBJ2-2; unclear D gene. Germline lookup yields CDR1 SGHRS and CDR2 YFSETQ. This CDR3 region has 15 residues. The V and J ends lost 0 bases and 0 bases respectively, with 6 bases between them. Variable domain in full (rest from reference TRBV5-1 and TRBJ2-2): KAGVTQTPRYLIKTRGQQVTLSCSPISGHRSVSWYQQTPGQGLQFLFEYFSETQRNKGNFPGRFSGRQFSNSRSEMNVSTLELGDSALYLCASSLDGANTGELFFGEGSRLTVL.

The chain recombines TRBV6-1 with TRBJ1-1; TRBD1 is a possible D gene (5 bases). Germline assignment: CDR1 MNHNS and CDR2 SASEGT. The V end lost 9 bases, the J end lost 5 bases, and 22 bases lay between the germline ends. The length of the CDR3 is 15 residues. The CDR3 here is CASQGDGRLGTEAFF. CDR3 sequence (DNA): TGTGCCAGTCAGGGCGACGGGCGGTTGGGAACTGAAGCTTTCTTT.

The chain joins TRBV20-1 to TRBJ2-1; the D gene could be TRBD1 or TRBD2 (5 bases each). In germline, CDR1 is DFQATT, CDR2 SNEGSKA (reference sequence). V lost 5 bases, J lost 2 bases, and 16 bases lay in between. This CDR3 is 15 amino acids long. CDR3 region: CSASQDGAPYNEQFF. CDR3 nucleotide sequence: TGCAGTGCTTCACAAGACGGGGCACCCTACAATGAGCAGTTCTTC.

The chain recombines TRBV24-1 with TRBJ2-1; TRBD2 matches 15 bases. J was trimmed by 10 bases and V by 4 bases; bases with no gene match: 7. The CDR3 is 16 amino acids. Germline CDR1 KGHDR, CDR2 SFDVKD. CDR3 residues: CATSDTGLAGGEEQFF. CDR3 nucleotide sequence: TGTGCCACCAGTGACACGGGACTAGCGGGGGGCGAGGAGCAGTTCTTC.

This chain links TRBV4-2 with TRBJ2-7, with 10 bases matching TRBD2. Germline V CDR1 and CDR2: LGHNA, YNFKEQ. The CDR3 runs to 15 residues. V lost 3 bases and J lost 4; bases outside the gene matches: 6. CDR3 in amino acids: CASSQQAGGEYEQYF. The CDR3 DNA reads TGTGCCAGCAGCCAGCAAGCGGGGGGGGAGTACGAGCAGTACTTC.

The genes are TRBV30 and TRBJ2-1, with D perhaps TRBD2 (6 bases). This CDR3 contains 11 residues. CDR1 and CDR2 (germline): GTSNPN, SVGIG (reference sequence). Trimming left V 2 bases short and J 13 bases short, with 12 bases between. The CDR3: CAWSRSGDQFF. CDR3 sequence (DNA): TGTGCCTGGAGTCGATCGGGGGACCAGTTCTTC.

The J gene is TRBJ2-5, the V gene TRBV29-1; D is perhaps TRBD1 (5 bases). The V end was cut by 1 base, the J end by 7 bases, with 7 bases between. The CDR3 has 11 amino acids. The germline gives CDR1 SQVTM, CDR2 ANQGSEA. The CDR3 DNA is TGCAGCGTTGAAGTAAGGGGGACCCAGTACTTC. Its protein is CSVEVRGTQYF. Full variable domain (remainder filled in from reference TRBV29-1 and TRBJ2-5): SAVISQKPSRDICQRGTSLTIQCQVDSQVTMMFWYRQQPGQSLTLIATANQGSEATYESGFVIDKFPISRPNLTFSTLTVSNMSPEDSSIYLCSVEVRGTQYFGPGTRLLVL.

This clonotype was counted once. The chain couples TRBV24-1 to TRBJ1-4; 7 positions match TRBD1. Germline trimming cut 7 bases from V and 0 bases from J; bases unmatched to any gene: 7. Germline assignment: CDR1 KGHDR and CDR2 SFDVKD. This CDR3 contains 16 residues. The DNA of the CDR3 is TGTGCCACCAGGGGGACAGATGACGCAACTAATGAAAAACTGTTTTTT. Its protein product is CATRGTDDATNEKLFF.

The chain carries TRBV3-1 and TRBJ2-7; 11 nucleotides line up with TRBD2. Germline CDR1 and CDR2: LGHDT and YNNKEL (reference sequence). V dropped 8 bases and J dropped 4; count of bases not matched to a gene: 7. This CDR3 comprises 14 residues. CDR3 DNA: TGTGCCAGCGCCGGGACTAGCGGACCTTACGAGCAGTACTTC. This translates into CASAGTSGPYEQYF.

This chain joins TRBV7-2 and TRBJ2-7, with 11 bases identical to TRBD1. This CDR3 region has 17 residues. Germline V gene lookup returns CDR1 SGHTA and CDR2 FQGNSA. Losses at the gene ends were 4 bases for V and 5 bases for J; bases not matched to a gene: 13. The CDR3 nucleotides read TGTGCCAGCAGCTACGGACAGGGGGCTCTTCCAGTCCACGAGCAGTACTTC. Its protein is CASSYGQGALPVHEQYF.